The 15 T cell receptor beta chains listed next were all sequenced from one sample in a study of cytomegalovirus exposure and HLA in healthy donors. Use of 60 Vbeta and 13 Jbeta primers characterized the PCR. TCRdb keeps only in-frame clones here, not all; method: immunoSEQ multiplex PCR. This sample's clone table lists 35,000 to 45,000 clones. Sequencing was carried out using PBMCs. The receptor source for this set is a male donor in good health and CMV-seronegative.

The J gene is TRBJ2-5, the V gene TRBV5-1, with 11 bases that match TRBD1. After removal of 3 bases from V and 2 bases from J, the junction contained 3 bases not matched to a gene. The CDR3 runs to 15 residues. Germline V lookup: CDR1 SGHRS, CDR2 YFSETQ. CDR3 amino acids: CASSWGQGGQETQYF. CDR3 nucleotide sequence: TGCGCCAGCAGCTGGGGACAGGGGGGGCAAGAGACCCAGTACTTC.

The J gene is TRBJ2-6, the V gene TRBV5-4, with D unresolved. Germline values: CDR1 SGHNT, CDR2 YYREEE (reference sequence). Trimming took off 4 bases at V and 1 base at J, with 9 bases between the two ends. CDR3 size: 15 residues. The CDR3 here is CASSPPNSGANVLTF. DNA for the CDR3: TGTGCCAGCAGCCCCCCCAATTCTGGGGCCAACGTCCTGACTTTC.

V is TRBV28 and J is TRBJ1-6; D unclear. Germline values: CDR1 MDHEN, CDR2 SYDVKM. The CDR3 runs to 13 residues. V was shortened by 3 bases and J by 3 bases, with 3 bases between the two germline ends. DNA of the CDR3: TGTGCCAGCAGTTTCCGCTATAATTCACCCCTCCACTTT. It yields the protein CASSFRYNSPLHF.

The genes are TRBV7-9 and TRBJ1-5; possibly TRBD1 for D (5 bases). CDR3 size: 14 residues. Germline lookup yields CDR1 SEHNR and CDR2 FQNEAQ (reference sequence). Trimming took 2 bases from V and 0 from J, leaving 5 bases between them. CDR3 sequence: CASSLRGSNQPQHF. CDR3 DNA: TGTGCCAGCAGCTTAAGGGGTAGCAATCAGCCCCAGCATTTT. The entire variable domain, with the rest obtained from reference TRBV7-9 and TRBJ1-5, is as follows: DTGVSQNPRHKITKRGQNVTFRCDPISEHNRLYWYRQTLGQGPEFLTYFQNEAQLEKSRLLSDRFSAERPKGSFSTLEIQRTEQGDSAMYLCASSLRGSNQPQHFGDGTRLSIL.

This rearrangement joins TRBV6-4 to TRBJ2-3, with TRBD1 as a possible D gene (5 bases). V gave up 3 bases and J gave up 5 bases, with 12 bases separating them. The germline CDR1 and CDR2 sequences are MRHNA and SNTAGT. This CDR3 is 14 amino acids long. Here the CDR3 reads CASSEGPGRDTQYF. The CDR3 region has the DNA TGTGCCAGCAGTGAGGGGCCAGGACGAGATACGCAGTATTTT.

Remarks on this clone: At one of its ends the junction is not consistent with the germline gene, which may arise from a read error. This specimen includes other DNA sequences encoding the same CDR3. J is TRBJ1-2 and V is TRBV19; D is unclear. Germline V gene lookup returns CDR1 LNHDA and CDR2 SQIVND (reference sequence). This CDR3 comprises 15 residues. The CDR3 region is CASRRLEQSDYGYTF. The CDR3 nucleotides are TGTGCCAGTAGGAGGTTGGAGCAGTCGGACTATGGCTATACCTTC.

V is TRBV9 and J is TRBJ1-2; perhaps TRBD1 as D (6 bases). Trimming left V 1 base short and J 4 bases short, with 14 bases between. From germline, CDR1 is SGDLS and CDR2 YYNGEE. CDR3 length equals 15 residues. Written as DNA, the CDR3 is TGTGCCAGCAGCGTAACCAGGGAAGGGGGCTATGGCTACACCTTC. Amino acid sequence: CASSVTREGGYGYTF.

This chain uses TRBV7-2 with TRBJ2-7, with a tentative D call TRBD2 (5 bases). The CDR3 has 13 residues. V gave up 1 base and J gave up 5 bases, with 9 bases separating them. CDR1 is SGHTA and CDR2 is FQGNSA in the germline V gene. CDR3 sequence (DNA): TGTGCCAGCAGCTTAGTTAACGGGGACGAGCAGTACTTC. It yields the protein CASSLVNGDEQYF.

The chain has TRBV9 and TRBJ2-2, with D perhaps matching TRBD1 (7 bases). The CDR3 consists of 14 residues. CDR1 SGDLS and CDR2 YYNGEE come from the germline V gene. The V end lost 4 bases, the J end lost 4 bases, and 11 bases lay between the germline ends. CDR3 sequence reads: CASSRQGGTGELFF. As DNA, the CDR3 is TGTGCCAGCAGCCGACAGGGAGGCACCGGGGAGCTGTTTTTT.

The DNA of the CDR3 is TGTGCCAGTAGTATTGTCGGAGGACACACTGAAGCTTTCTTT. It encodes CASSIVGGHTEAFF. V is TRBV19 and J is TRBJ1-1; D is undetermined. Trimming removed 3 bases from V and 3 bases from J, with 11 bases in between. Germline V gene data show CDR1 as LNHDA and CDR2 as SQIVND (reference sequence). The CDR3 contains 14 residues. Based on the CDR3 plus reference TRBV19 and TRBJ1-1, the full variable domain is DGGITQSPKYLFRKEGQNVTLSCEQNLNHDAMYWYRQDPGQGLRLIYYSQIVNDFQKGDIAEGYSVSREKKESFPLTVTSAQKNPTAFYLCASSIVGGHTEAFFGQGTRLTVV.

This chain links TRBV5-6 with TRBJ1-6; D gene unclear. Trimming took off 2 bases at V and 7 bases at J, with 10 bases between the two ends. This CDR3 comprises 14 residues. Germline V lookup: CDR1 SGHDT, CDR2 YYEEEE. CDR3 protein: CASSFRGPNSPLHF. CDR3 nucleotides: TGTGCCAGCAGCTTCCGGGGTCCAAATTCACCCCTCCACTTT.

The chain joins TRBV19 to TRBJ1-5; possible D gene TRBD1, 5 bases. V gave up 5 bases and J gave up 2 bases, with 10 bases separating them. CDR3 length equals 14 residues. Germline V lookup: CDR1 LNHDA, CDR2 SQIVND (reference sequence). CDR3 protein: CASSGPGGNQPQHF. The CDR3 nucleotides are TGTGCCAGTAGTGGGCCGGGGGGCAATCAGCCCCAGCATTTT. Combining the CDR3 with reference TRBV19 and TRBJ1-5 gives the whole variable domain DGGITQSPKYLFRKEGQNVTLSCEQNLNHDAMYWYRQDPGQGLRLIYYSQIVNDFQKGDIAEGYSVSREKKESFPLTVTSAQKNPTAFYLCASSGPGGNQPQHFGDGTRLSIL.

The DNA of the CDR3 is TGTGCCAGCAGGTCACGGACAGGAAGCAATCAGCCCCAGCATTTT. It specifies CASRSRTGSNQPQHF. The gene calls are TRBV6-6 and TRBJ1-5; 7 nucleotides align to TRBD1. The ends lost 6 bases at V and 1 base at J; junction bases unmatched: 6. In germline, CDR1 is MNHNY, CDR2 SVGAGI (reference sequence). The CDR3 is 15 residues long.

The chain employs TRBV9 and TRBJ2-1, with 7 bases lining up with TRBD2. CDR1 is SGDLS, CDR2 YYNGEE, per germline. The CDR3 extends over 13 amino acids. The J segment lost 10 bases and the V segment lost 4 bases, leaving 8 bases of the junction unmatched. DNA for the CDR3: TGTGCCAGCAGCTTTGGGAGGGGAGCGGAGCAGTTCTTC. This gives the protein CASSFGRGAEQFF. The full variable domain, its missing parts supplied by reference TRBV9 and TRBJ2-1, is DSGVTQTPKHLITATGQRVTLRCSPRSGDLSVYWYQQSLDQGLQFLIQYYNGEERAKGNILERFSAQQFPDLHSELNLSSLELGDSALYFCASSFGRGAEQFFGPGTRLTVL.

The chain joins TRBV7-9 to TRBJ1-5; TRBD1 is a possible D gene (5 bases). In germline, CDR1 is SEHNR, CDR2 FQNEAQ (reference sequence). CDR3 size: 13 residues. Trimming took off 3 bases at V and 4 bases at J, with 7 bases between the two ends. The CDR3 DNA reads TGTGCCAGCAGCTTCGGGGGAAATCAGCCCCAGCATTTT. This encodes CASSFGGNQPQHF.